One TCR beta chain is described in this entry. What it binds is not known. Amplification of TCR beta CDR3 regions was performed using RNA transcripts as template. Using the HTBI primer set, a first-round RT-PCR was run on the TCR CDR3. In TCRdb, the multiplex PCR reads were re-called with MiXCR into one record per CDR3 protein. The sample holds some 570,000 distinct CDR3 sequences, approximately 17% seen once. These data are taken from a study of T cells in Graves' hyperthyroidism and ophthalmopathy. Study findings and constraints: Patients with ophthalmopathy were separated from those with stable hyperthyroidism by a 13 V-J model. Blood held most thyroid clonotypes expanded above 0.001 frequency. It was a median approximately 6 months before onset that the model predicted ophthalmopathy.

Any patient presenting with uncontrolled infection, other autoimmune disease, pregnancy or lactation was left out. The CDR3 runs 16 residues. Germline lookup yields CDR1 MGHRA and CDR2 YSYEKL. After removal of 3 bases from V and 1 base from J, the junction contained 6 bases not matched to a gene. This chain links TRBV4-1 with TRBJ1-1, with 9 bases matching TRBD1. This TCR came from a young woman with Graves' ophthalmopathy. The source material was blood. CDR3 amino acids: CASSHPATGGNTEAFF. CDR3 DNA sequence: TGCGCCAGCAGCCATCCCGCGACAGGGGGGAACACTGAAGCTTTCTTT.